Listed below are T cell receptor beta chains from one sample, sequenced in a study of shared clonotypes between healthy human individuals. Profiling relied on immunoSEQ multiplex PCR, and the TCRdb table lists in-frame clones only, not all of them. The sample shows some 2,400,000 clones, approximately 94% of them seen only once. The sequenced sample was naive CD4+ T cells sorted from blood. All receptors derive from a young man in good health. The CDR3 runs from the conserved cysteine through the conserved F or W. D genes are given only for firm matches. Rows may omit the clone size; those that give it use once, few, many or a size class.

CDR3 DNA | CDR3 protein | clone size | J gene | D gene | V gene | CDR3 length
TGTGCCAGCAGCTTAATCGGACCACTGGGCACTGAAGCTTTCTTT | CASSLIGPLGTEAFF | - | TRBJ1-1 | - | TRBV7-9 | 15
TGTGCCAGCAGCCCTACTAGCGGTGGAACCGGGGAGCTGTTTTTT | CASSPTSGGTGELFF | - | TRBJ2-2 | TRBD2 | TRBV6-4 | 15
TGTGCCAGCAGTGGTATTGACAGGGGCTTATATTATGGCTACACCTTC | CASSGIDRGLYYGYTF | - | TRBJ1-2 | TRBD1 | TRBV6-1 | 16
TGTGCCAGCAGTTACTCGGCGGTAAACTATGGCTACACCTTC | CASSYSAVNYGYTF | - | TRBJ1-2 | - | TRBV6-5 | 14
TGTGCCAGCAGCTCGGGCCCGGGACAGAATATCTATGGCTACACCTTC | CASSSGPGQNIYGYTF | few | TRBJ1-2 | TRBD1 | TRBV5-5 | 16
TGTGCCAGCAGTTACGTTTGGGAGACTGAAGCTTTCTTT | CASSYVWETEAFF | - | TRBJ1-1 | - | TRBV6-5 | 13
TGTGCCAGCAACATGGGGGGTCGTTACGAGCAGTACTTC | CASNMGGRYEQYF | - | TRBJ2-7 | - | TRBV28 | 13
TGTGCCAGCAGTGAAGAACAGGGGGCAACAGATACGCAGTATTTT | CASSEEQGATDTQYF | - | TRBJ2-3 | TRBD1 | TRBV2 | 15
TGTGCCAGCGCCAGAGGGACTACCGGATTGGAGCAGTACTTC | CASARGTTGLEQYF | - | TRBJ2-7 | TRBD2 | TRBV18 | 14
TGCGCCAGCAGCTTCTCGACCGGTACATTGGAGACCCAGTACTTC | CASSFSTGTLETQYF | - | TRBJ2-5 | - | TRBV5-1 | 15
TGCGCCAGCAGCAGGACAGGGGCGATCACTGAAGCTTTCTTT | CASSRTGAITEAFF | - | TRBJ1-1 | TRBD1 | TRBV5-1 | 14
TGTGCCAGCTCACCACCGGCGATTACCGGGAATGAGCAGTTCTTC | CASSPPAITGNEQFF | - | TRBJ2-1 | - | TRBV18 | 15
TGCGCCAGCAACGGACTAGCGGGATCCTACAATGAGCAGTTCTTC | CASNGLAGSYNEQFF | - | TRBJ2-1 | TRBD2 | TRBV5-1 | 15
TGTGCCTGGAGTGTGGGTGTGGAGAAGCCCCAGCATTTT | CAWSVGVEKPQHF | - | TRBJ1-5 | - | TRBV30 | 13
TGTGCCAGCGGGAAGAACAGGCTTAGCACAGATACGCAGTATTTT | CASGKNRLSTDTQYF | - | TRBJ2-3 | - | TRBV7-8 | 15
TGTGCCAGCAGCTTAAACGGGCAGAACACCGGGGAGCTGTTTTTT | CASSLNGQNTGELFF | - | TRBJ2-2 | - | TRBV7-3 | 15
TGTGCCAGCTTTCTTCTCGGGGCCCAGACTAGCGGGGAAAATGAGCAGTTCTTC | CASFLLGAQTSGENEQFF | - | TRBJ2-1 | TRBD2 | TRBV28 | 18
TGTGCCAGCAGTTCCAGGGGGCTTGAGCAGTTCTTC | CASSSRGLEQFF | - | TRBJ2-1 | TRBD1 | TRBV2 | 12
TGTGCATGTGGGACCGTCCCTTACGAGCAGTACTTC | CACGTVPYEQYF | - | TRBJ2-7 | - | TRBV6-5 | 12
TGTGCCAGCAGTGAATTCACAGCTTCCTACGAGCAGTACTTC | CASSEFTASYEQYF | once | TRBJ2-7 | - | TRBV6-1 | 14
TGCGCCAGCAGCTTGGATCTTGGCGGGGACTACAATGAGCAGTTCTTC | CASSLDLGGDYNEQFF | - | TRBJ2-1 | - | TRBV5-1 | 16
TGTGCCAGCAGTTCTTACCGGTTGACGGTTCCCTCAGATACGCAGTATTTT | CASSSYRLTVPSDTQYF | once | TRBJ2-3 | - | TRBV27 | 17
TGTGCCTGGAACGGGAATAGCGGGAGGTACGAGCAGTACTTC | CAWNGNSGRYEQYF | - | TRBJ2-7 | TRBD2 | TRBV30 | 14